This entry describes one T cell receptor (beta chain). This sample is drawn from a study of T-cell reconstitution after alpha-beta-depleted transplantation in children. V dropped 1 base and J dropped 2 bases, with 18 bases sitting between them. This CDR3 has 19 residues. Germline CDR1 reads SNHLY; CDR2 reads FYNNEI. Preparation of the TCRbeta library was carried out with unique molecular identifiers. One entry per CDR3 protein results from TCRdb running MiXCR on the PCR reads. This sample has about 610,000 distinct CDR3 sequences; about 10% occur once, and the top ten carry 3.5% to 5%. Sequencing was performed on PBMCs from the stem cell graft donor, taken from the stem cell graft. The chain joins TRBV2 to TRBJ2-6, with D maybe TRBD2 (5 bases). This sequence was found in a human donor who donated a stem cell graft to a child with acute myeloid leukemia. In DNA form, the CDR3 reads TGTGCCAGCAGTGAAGTACGACTAATAGGAGTTGCTGGGGCCAACGTCCTGACTTTC. It is translated as CASSEVRLIGVAGANVLTF.